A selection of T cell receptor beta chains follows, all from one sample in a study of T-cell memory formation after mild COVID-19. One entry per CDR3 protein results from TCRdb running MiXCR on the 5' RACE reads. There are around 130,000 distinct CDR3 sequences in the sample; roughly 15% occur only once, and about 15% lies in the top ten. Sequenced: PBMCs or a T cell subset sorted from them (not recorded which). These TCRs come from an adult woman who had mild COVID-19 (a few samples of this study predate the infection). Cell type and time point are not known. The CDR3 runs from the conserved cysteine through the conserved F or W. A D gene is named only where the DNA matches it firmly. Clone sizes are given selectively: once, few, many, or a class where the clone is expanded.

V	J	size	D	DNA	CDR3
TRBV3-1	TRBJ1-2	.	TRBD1	TGTGCCAGCAGCCAAATGTGGGACAGATCTAACTATGGCTACACCTTC	CASSQMWDRSNYGYTF
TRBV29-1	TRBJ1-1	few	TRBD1	TGCAGCGTTGCCCCAGGGGGGGGGGGAGCTTTCTTT	CSVAPGGGGAFF
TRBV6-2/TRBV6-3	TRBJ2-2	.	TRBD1	TGTGCCAGCAGTTCGGGACAGGTATACGTGCTCGCCGGGGAGCTGTTTTTT	CASSSGQVYVLAGELFF
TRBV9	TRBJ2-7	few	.	TGTGCCAGCAGCGTAGAGCCAGCTGGGTGGGAGTACTTC	CASSVEPAGWEYF
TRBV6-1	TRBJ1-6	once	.	TGTGCCAGCATGTCGGGCGACCTAGGGAATTCACCCCTCCACTTT	CASMSGDLGNSPLHF
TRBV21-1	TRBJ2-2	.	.	TGTGCCGGCCCCGGACTAGCGGGAGAAAGTGGGGACACCGGGGAGCTGTTTTTT	CAGPGLAGESGDTGELFF
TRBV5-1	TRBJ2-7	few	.	TGCGCCAGCAGCTGGACTCCCGGACAGCGCGTCTCCTACGAGCAGTACTTC	CASSWTPGQRVSYEQYF
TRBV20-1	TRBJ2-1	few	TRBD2	TGCAGTGCTAGAGGCGGACTAGCGGAGAGCTCCTACAATGAGCAGTTCTTC	CSARGGLAESSYNEQFF
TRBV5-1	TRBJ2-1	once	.	TGCGCCAGCAGCAGGGGAGGAGAGTACAATGAGCAGTTCTTC	CASSRGGEYNEQFF
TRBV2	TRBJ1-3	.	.	TGTGCCAGCAGTGAACTCGCCCTCGGAGTTGGAAACACCATATATTTT	CASSELALGVGNTIYF
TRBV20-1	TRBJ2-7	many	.	TGCAGTGCTACCCCCGGAGACTCCTACGAGCAGTACTTC	CSATPGDSYEQYF
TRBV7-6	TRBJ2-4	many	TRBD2	TGTGCCAGCAGCTTACTAGCGGGAGCCAAAAACATTCAGTACTTC	CASSLLAGAKNIQYF
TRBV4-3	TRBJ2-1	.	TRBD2	TGCGCCGCCAGCGGGAGTGTGGACTACAATGAGCAGTTCTTC	CAASGSVDYNEQFF
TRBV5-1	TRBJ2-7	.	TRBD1	TGCGCCAGCAGCCTGACAGGGGTGGACGAGCAGTACTTC	CASSLTGVDEQYF
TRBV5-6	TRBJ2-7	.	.	TGTGCCAGCAGCTTGACACTTTCCTACGAGCAGTACTTC	CASSLTLSYEQYF
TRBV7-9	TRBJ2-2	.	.	TGTGCCAGCAAAGCTGTGCAGGAGTCGAACACCGGGGAGCTGTTTTTT	CASKAVQESNTGELFF